The 20 T cell receptor beta chains in this list originate from one sample, sequenced in a study of shared clonotypes between healthy human individuals. Profiling relied on immunoSEQ multiplex PCR, and the TCRdb table lists in-frame clones only, not all of them. Of 2 million to 3 million clones listed, roughly 93% were seen once; the top ten hold approximately 0.36%. The sequenced material came from naive CD4+ T cells from PBMCs. Subset denoted: CD45RA+ positively selected. The receptors stem from a man aged 18 to 29 in good health. Some clones in this sample may be carry-over from other donors' samples.

This sequence joins TRBV19 and TRBJ1-1; D not resolved. From germline, CDR1 is LNHDA and CDR2 SQIVND (reference sequence). V lost 5 bases, J lost 1 base, and 8 bases lay in between. This CDR3 is 13 amino acids long. The CDR3 sequence is CASSHQENTEAFF. The CDR3 nucleotides are TGTGCCAGTAGTCACCAGGAGAACACTGAAGCTTTCTTT.

This clone was detected a few times. The rearrangement links TRBV19 to TRBJ1-1, with TRBD1 as a possible D gene (5 bases). The CDR3 is 14 amino acids. Germline V gene data show CDR1 as LNHDA and CDR2 as SQIVND (reference sequence). Trimming removed 3 bases from V and 5 bases from J, with 13 bases in between. The CDR3 protein is CASSIGGGRTEAFF. Here the CDR3 DNA reads TGTGCCAGTAGTATTGGTGGGGGTAGAACTGAAGCTTTCTTT.

The V and J genes are TRBV6-5 and TRBJ2-1, with 7 bases that match TRBD2. The CDR3 runs 14 residues. The V gene's germline CDR1 is MNHEY and CDR2 SVGAGI. J was trimmed by 0 bases and V by 6 bases; bases with no gene match: 2. The CDR3 sequence: CASRAGISYNEQFF. The CDR3 nucleotides are TGTGCCAGCAGAGCGGGAATCTCCTACAATGAGCAGTTCTTC.

With regard to this clone: The sample carries other DNA sequences with the same CDR3. The V and J genes are TRBV6-5 and TRBJ1-6; TRBD1 matches 7 bases. CDR3 length: 14 amino acids. The trim removed 2 bases at V and 7 bases at J, leaving 2 bases unmatched. Germline CDR1 is MNHEY and CDR2 is SVGAGI. CDR3 nucleotide sequence: TGTGCCAGCAGTTACAACAGGGGCAATTCACCCCTCCACTTT. It yields the protein CASSYNRGNSPLHF.

The CDR3 nucleotides read TGTGCCAGCAGCAACGGACAGGGGTTCTCTGGAAACACCATATATTTT. Translation: CASSNGQGFSGNTIYF. The gene calls are TRBV5-4 and TRBJ1-3; 9 nucleotides line up with TRBD1. Trimming cost V 4 bases and J 0 bases; bases outside gene matches: 5. This CDR3 is built from 16 residues. CDR1 is SGHNT and CDR2 is YYREEE in the germline V gene (reference sequence).

As concerns this clone: Distinct nucleotide sequences in the sample also encode this CDR3. The chain couples TRBV5-1 to TRBJ1-5, with 10 bases fitting TRBD1. Germline CDR1 reads SGHRS; CDR2 reads YFSETQ. This CDR3 is 17 amino acids long. With V trimmed by 4 bases and J by 0 bases, 7 bases remained unmatched. The CDR3 DNA sequence: TGCGCCAGCAGCCCCGGGACAGGGGTTTATAGCAATCAGCCCCAGCATTTT. Its translation is CASSPGTGVYSNQPQHF.

With respect to this clone: The same CDR3 can be traced to other DNA sequences in this sample. The chain employs TRBV7-3 and TRBJ2-2; D might be TRBD2 (5 bases). V shed 4 bases and J shed 4 bases, with 10 bases lying between them. Looked up from germline, CDR1 is SGHTA and CDR2 is FQGTGA. The CDR3 covers 14 residues. CDR3 nucleotide sequence: TGTGCCAGCAGCTCGGGGTCGCGCACCGGGGAGCTGTTTTTT. This translates into CASSSGSRTGELFF. The whole variable domain, remainder taken from reference TRBV7-3 and TRBJ2-2, is GAGVSQTPSNKVTEKGKYVELRCDPISGHTALYWYRQSLGQGPEFLIYFQGTGAADDSGLPNDRFFAVRPEGSVSTLKIQRTERGDSAVYLCASSSGSRTGELFFGEGSRLTVL.

Written as DNA, the CDR3 is TGCGCCAGCAGCTTGGGACAGGACGACGGTTCGACGGGGACCCAGTACTTC. This sequence encodes CASSLGQDDGSTGTQYF. This chain links TRBV5-1 with TRBJ2-5; possibly TRBD1 for D (6 bases). Trimming took off 0 bases at V and 7 bases at J, with 22 bases between the two ends. CDR3 length equals 17 residues. Germline-derived CDR1 and CDR2 are SGHRS and YFSETQ.

V usage is TRBV27 and J usage is TRBJ2-3, with 8 bases aligning to TRBD1. This CDR3 spans 15 amino acids. Germline-derived CDR1 and CDR2 are MNHEY and SMNVEV (reference sequence). V lost 0 bases to trimming and J lost 5 bases; unmatched junction nucleotides: 4. Written as DNA, the CDR3 is TGTGCCAGCAGTTTATCGGACAGGGCCCAAGATACGCAGTATTTT. This gives the protein CASSLSDRAQDTQYF.

The V and J genes are TRBV28 and TRBJ1-2; TRBD1 aligns across 9 bases. The J segment lost 9 bases and the V segment lost 4 bases, leaving 9 bases of the junction unmatched. The CDR3 covers 14 residues. Looked up from germline, CDR1 is MDHEN and CDR2 is SYDVKM. The chain's CDR3 is CASSSTGTGSSYTF. DNA for the CDR3: TGTGCCAGCAGTTCCACCGGGACAGGGTCCAGCTACACCTTC.

This clone was recorded once. The J gene is TRBJ1-1, the V gene TRBV27; D uncertain. The CDR3 sequence is 14 residues long. CDR1 is MNHEY, CDR2 SMNVEV, per germline (reference sequence). Trimming left V 5 bases short and J 1 base short, with 11 bases between. The CDR3 sequence: CASSRNQPNTEAFF. As DNA, the CDR3 is TGTGCCAGCAGTCGCAACCAACCGAACACTGAAGCTTTCTTT.

The CDR3 coding sequence is TGTGCCACAGCGGAGAACTTGGCGAGCACTGAAGCTTTCTTT. Translated, it gives CATAENLASTEAFF. This chain links TRBV10-3 with TRBJ1-1, with D unclear. Germline V gene data show CDR1 as ENHRY and CDR2 as SYGVKD. There are 14 residues in the CDR3. V lost 10 bases, J lost 4 bases, and 19 bases lay in between.

The chain combines TRBV4-2 with TRBJ2-7; TRBD1 or TRBD2 may be the D gene (5 bases each). V lost 0 bases and J lost 2, with 11 bases in between. Per the germline V gene, CDR1 is LGHNA and CDR2 is YNFKEQ. The CDR3 is 15 amino acids. The CDR3 DNA sequence: TGTGCCAGCAGCCAAGATCTGGGGGAAACCTACGAGCAGTACTTC. Its translation: CASSQDLGETYEQYF.

Comments on this clone: Other nucleotide sequences in the sample specify the same CDR3. V and J are TRBV28 and TRBJ1-2, with no clear D. In germline, CDR1 is MDHEN, CDR2 SYDVKM. The CDR3 runs to 12 residues. V lost 5 bases to trimming and J lost 8 bases, with 12 bases between them. CDR3 DNA: TGTGCCAGCAGTCTGGCAGTTGGCGGCTACACCTTC. Translated, it gives CASSLAVGGYTF.

The chain links TRBV2 to TRBJ2-1; TRBD2 matches 10 bases. With V trimmed by 2 bases and J by 6 bases, 7 bases remained unmatched. CDR1 is SNHLY and CDR2 is FYNNEI in the germline V gene. The CDR3 runs 16 residues. The CDR3 reads CASSERIAGGTNEQFF. CDR3 nucleotide sequence: TGTGCCAGCAGTGAACGAATAGCGGGAGGAACCAATGAGCAGTTCTTC.

The gene calls are TRBV18 and TRBJ2-7; TRBD2 agrees at 8 bases. V trimming: 5 bases; J trimming: 0 bases; junction bases outside the gene matches: 6. Germline V gives CDR1 KGHSH, CDR2 LQKENI. The CDR3 runs 15 residues. CDR3 sequence: CASSESGRSSYEQYF. In DNA form, the CDR3 reads TGTGCCAGCTCAGAGAGCGGGAGAAGCTCCTACGAGCAGTACTTC.

The chain recombines TRBV7-2 with TRBJ2-1; 13 nucleotides agree with TRBD2. Unmatched junction bases numbered 5, after V lost 5 bases and J lost 7 bases. The V gene's germline CDR1 is SGHTA and CDR2 FQGNSA. This CDR3 spans 15 amino acids. The CDR3 nucleotides read TGTGCCAGCAGCATCGGACTAGCGGGAGTAAATGAGCAGTTCTTC. Translation gives CASSIGLAGVNEQFF. Based on the CDR3 plus reference TRBV7-2 and TRBJ2-1, the full variable domain is GAGVSQSPSNKVTEKGKDVELRCDPISGHTALYWYRQSLGQGLEFLIYFQGNSAPDKSGLPSDRFSAERTGGSVSTLTIQRTQQEDSAVYLCASSIGLAGVNEQFFGPGTRLTVL.

The V and J genes are TRBV11-2 and TRBJ2-5; possibly TRBD1 for D (6 bases). With the DNA end fitting TRBJ2-7 better, the J assignment may be wrong. The germline V gene has CDR1 SGHAT and CDR2 FQNNGV. This CDR3 is 15 amino acids long. The CDR3 DNA is TGTGCCAGCAGCTCTACCGGGACACGGGCCTACGAGCAGTACTTC. Translation: CASSSTGTRAYEQYF.

The CDR3 spells CASSLSDNYGYTF. The CDR3 DNA is TGTGCCAGCAGTTTATCAGATAACTATGGCTACACCTTC. The chain joins TRBV28 to TRBJ1-2; D uncertain. The germline V gene encodes CDR1 MDHEN and CDR2 SYDVKM. The CDR3 loop spans 13 amino acids. V dropped 1 base and J dropped 1 base, with 4 bases sitting between them.

J is TRBJ2-1 and V is TRBV7-3, with a tentative D call TRBD1 (7 bases). V was clipped by 5 bases and J by 1 base, with 9 bases between them. Germline assignment: CDR1 SGHTA and CDR2 FQGTGA. This CDR3 spans 14 amino acids. For the CDR3, the DNA is TGTGCCAGCAGCGCGGGACAGTCCTACAATGAGCAGTTCTTC. It codes for CASSAGQSYNEQFF. The variable domain in full, with the rest retrieved from reference TRBV7-3 and TRBJ2-1, is GAGVSQTPSNKVTEKGKYVELRCDPISGHTALYWYRQSLGQGPEFLIYFQGTGAADDSGLPNDRFFAVRPEGSVSTLKIQRTERGDSAVYLCASSAGQSYNEQFFGPGTRLTVL.